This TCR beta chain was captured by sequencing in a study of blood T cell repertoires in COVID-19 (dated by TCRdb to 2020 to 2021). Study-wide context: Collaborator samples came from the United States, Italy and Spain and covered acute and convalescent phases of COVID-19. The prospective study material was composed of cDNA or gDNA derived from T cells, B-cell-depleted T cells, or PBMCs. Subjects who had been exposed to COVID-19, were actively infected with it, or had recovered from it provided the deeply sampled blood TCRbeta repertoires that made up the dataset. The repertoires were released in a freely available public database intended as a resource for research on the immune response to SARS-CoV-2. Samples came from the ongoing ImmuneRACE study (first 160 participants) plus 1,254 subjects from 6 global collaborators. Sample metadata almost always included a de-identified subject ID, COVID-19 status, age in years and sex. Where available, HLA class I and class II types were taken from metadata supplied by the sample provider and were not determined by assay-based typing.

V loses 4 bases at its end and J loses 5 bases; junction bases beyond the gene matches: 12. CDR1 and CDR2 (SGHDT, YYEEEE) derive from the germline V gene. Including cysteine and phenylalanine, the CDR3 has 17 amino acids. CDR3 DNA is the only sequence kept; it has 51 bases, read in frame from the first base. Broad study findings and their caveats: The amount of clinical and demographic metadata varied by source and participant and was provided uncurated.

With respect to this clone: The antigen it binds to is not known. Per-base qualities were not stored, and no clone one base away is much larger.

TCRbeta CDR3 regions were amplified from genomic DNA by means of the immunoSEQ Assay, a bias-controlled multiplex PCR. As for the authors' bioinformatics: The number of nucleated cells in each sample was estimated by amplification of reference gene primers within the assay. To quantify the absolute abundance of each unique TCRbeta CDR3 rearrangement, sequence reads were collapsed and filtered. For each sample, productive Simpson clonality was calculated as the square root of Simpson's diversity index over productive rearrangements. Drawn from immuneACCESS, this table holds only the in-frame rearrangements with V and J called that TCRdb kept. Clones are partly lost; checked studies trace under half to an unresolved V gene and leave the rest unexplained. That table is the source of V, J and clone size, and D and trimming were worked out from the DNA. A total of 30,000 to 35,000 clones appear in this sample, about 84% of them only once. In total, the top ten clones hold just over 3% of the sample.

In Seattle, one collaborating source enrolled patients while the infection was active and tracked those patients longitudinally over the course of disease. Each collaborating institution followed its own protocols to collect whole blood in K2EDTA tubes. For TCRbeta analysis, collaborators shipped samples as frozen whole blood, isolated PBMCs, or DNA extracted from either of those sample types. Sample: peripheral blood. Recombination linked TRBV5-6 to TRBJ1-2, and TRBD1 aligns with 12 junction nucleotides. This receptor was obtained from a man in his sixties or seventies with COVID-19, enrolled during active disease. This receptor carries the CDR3 CASSLGTGGLVRYGYTF. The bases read TGTGCCAGCAGCCTAGGGACAGGGGGCCTTGTTCGGTATGGCTACACCTTC.